This T cell receptor beta chain was recorded in a study of PD-1 blockade in classical Hodgkin lymphoma. CDR1 is LNHNV and CDR2 is YYDKDF in the germline V gene (reference sequence). This CDR3 comprises 14 residues. Trimming stripped 3 bases from V and 4 bases from J, with 11 bases between. Some clones are missing from TCRdb's copy, which holds only in-frame ones; the method was immunoSEQ multiplex PCR. The sample holds about 32,000 clones, roughly four fifths seen once. With regard to this clone: Its cognate antigen is unknown.

Every one of the patients relapsed after autologous stem cell transplantation (brentuximab vedotin exposure was variable). Under best response, outcomes were complete response, partial response or progressive disease. Study results and limitations: Possibly reflecting disease activity or prior therapy, repertoire differences have causes that remain undefined. CD8+ TCR diversity did not rise significantly by C4D1, unlike CD4+. Exclusion was applied to patients who started nivolumab under 1 year after ASCT.

The genes are TRBV15 and TRBJ2-3; perhaps TRBD1 as D (6 bases). The sequence was obtained from a human donor with classical Hodgkin lymphoma. The sequences come from peripheral blood mononuclear cells (PBMCs), collected at baseline. The CDR3: CATSSNRVSDTQYF. CDR3 nucleotide sequence: TGTGCCACCAGCAGCAACAGGGTCTCAGATACGCAGTATTTT. Full variable domain (rest looked up from reference TRBV15 and TRBJ2-3): DAMVIQNPRYQVTQFGKPVTLSCSQTLNHNVMYWYQQKSSQAPKLLFHYYDKDFNNEADTPDNFQSRRPNTSFCFLDIRSPGLGDTAMYLCATSSNRVSDTQYFGPGTRLTVL.